These 21 T cell receptor beta chains were sequenced from one sample in a study. Each CDR3 protein is one row after TCRdb ran MiXCR on the RT-PCR reads. The sample carries 550,000 to 750,000 distinct CDR3 sequences, more than 13% recorded once. Sample: memory CD4+ T cells from blood. The receptor source for this set is a female donor in good health, serving as a healthy control.

This clonotype was seen a few times. CDR3 in amino acids: CASRGGGAIDEQYF. CDR3 bases: TGTGCCAGCAGGGGGGGTGGGGCTATCGACGAGCAGTACTTC. This chain uses TRBV28 with TRBJ2-7; perhaps TRBD2 as D (6 bases). V was trimmed by 6 bases and J by 5 bases, leaving 17 bases between them. Per germline, CDR1 MDHEN and CDR2 SYDVKM. The CDR3 covers 14 residues.

This clonotype was recorded a few times. The chain joins TRBV4-3 to TRBJ2-3; 10 bases agree with TRBD2. CDR1 LGHNA and CDR2 YSLEER come from the germline V gene. Unmatched junction bases numbered 11, after V lost 1 base and J lost 4 bases. The length of the CDR3 is 18 residues. The CDR3 bases are TGCGCCAGCAGCCAAGGAAGTCAGGGACTAGCGAGCCCAGATACGCAGTATTTT. Amino acids: CASSQGSQGLASPDTQYF.

The chain combines TRBV23-1 with TRBJ1-2; D gene unclear. TRBV23-1 is marked as an open reading frame, function uncertain. Trimming removed 1 base at V and 0 bases at J, with 12 bases between. This CDR3 has 16 amino acids. This chain's CDR3 is CASSQWPETANYGYTF. In nucleotides, the CDR3 is TGCGCCAGCAGTCAATGGCCGGAAACAGCTAACTATGGCTACACCTTC.

This clonotype appeared many times. The V and J genes are TRBV10-3 and TRBJ2-1; no firm D call. Germline assignment: CDR1 ENHRY and CDR2 SYGVKD. V was shortened by 0 bases and J by 3 bases, with 12 bases between the two germline ends. The CDR3 has 16 residues. Here the CDR3 reads CAISESAHDLYNEQFF. As DNA, the CDR3 is TGTGCCATCAGTGAGTCTGCGCATGATCTCTACAATGAGCAGTTCTTC.

This clonotype was detected only a few times. The chain recombines TRBV5-1 with TRBJ2-5, with 9 bases fitting TRBD1. The V gene's germline CDR1 is SGHRS and CDR2 YFSETQ. The CDR3 length is 15 residues. The J segment lost 5 bases and the V segment lost 3 bases, leaving 8 bases of the junction unmatched. The CDR3 loop reads CASSSGTGSVETQYF. CDR3 bases: TGCGCCAGCAGCTCGGGGACAGGGTCGGTGGAGACCCAGTACTTC.

This clonotype was seen more than once but under ten times. The chain employs TRBV4-1 and TRBJ2-3; TRBD2 matches at 10 bases. With 4 bases clipped from V and 2 bases from J, the junction kept 9 bases outside the gene matches. CDR1 MGHRA and CDR2 YSYEKL come from the germline V gene. The CDR3 contains 17 residues. In DNA, the CDR3 is TGCGCCAGCAGCCGTACCGTAGCGGGGGGCGACACAGATACGCAGTATTTT. It is translated as CASSRTVAGGDTDTQYF.

This clonotype was detected many times. The chain has TRBV7-8 and TRBJ2-4; D perhaps matches TRBD2 (7 bases). The germline CDR1 and CDR2 sequences are SGHVS and FQNEAQ. The CDR3 runs to 15 residues. The V end lost 5 bases, the J end lost 8 bases, and 19 bases lay between the germline ends. CDR3 in amino acids: CASSQTSGEGDIQYF. The CDR3 DNA is TGTGCCAGCAGCCAAACCAGCGGGGAGGGGGACATTCAGTACTTC. The variable domain in full, completed from reference TRBV7-8 and TRBJ2-4, reads GAGVSQSPRYKVAKRGQDVALRCDPISGHVSLFWYQQALGQGPEFLTYFQNEAQLDKSGLPSDRFFAERPEGSVSTLKIQRTQQEDSAVYLCASSQTSGEGDIQYFGAGTRLSVL.

This clonotype was found a few times. The J gene is TRBJ2-1, the V gene TRBV20-1; 11 nucleotides agree with TRBD2. From germline, CDR1 is DFQATT and CDR2 SNEGSKA (reference sequence). The CDR3 is made up of 16 amino acids. The trim removed 1 base at V and 0 bases at J, leaving 2 bases unmatched. The CDR3 coding sequence is TGCAGTGCTAGAGGACTAGCGGGACTCTCCTACAATGAGCAGTTCTTC. It yields the protein CSARGLAGLSYNEQFF.

The chain is built from TRBV7-6 and TRBJ2-2; tentative D call: TRBD1 (6 bases). Germline CDR1 SGHVS, CDR2 FNYEAQ. The V end lost 4 bases, the J end lost 4 bases, and 13 bases lay between the germline ends. CDR3 size: 15 residues. The CDR3 nucleotides read TGTGCCAGCAGCTCAGCTAACAGGGCCACCGGGGAGCTGTTTTTT. Translation: CASSSANRATGELFF.

This clonotype was recorded at least ten times. The chain recombines TRBV29-1 with TRBJ2-5, with D possibly TRBD1 on 6 matching bases. The V end lost 7 bases, the J end lost 5 bases, and 14 bases lay between the germline ends. This CDR3 spans 12 amino acids. In germline, CDR1 is SQVTM, CDR2 ANQGSEA. The CDR3 DNA reads as TGCAGCGCCCCGGACAGTACGGAGACCCAGTACTTC. It encodes CSAPDSTETQYF.

This clonotype turned up a few times. The chain carries TRBV7-8 and TRBJ1-2; D is unresolved. The CDR3 spans 15 residues. V gave up 4 bases and J gave up 2 bases, with 14 bases separating them. CDR1 and CDR2 from the germline V gene are SGHVS and FQNEAQ. The CDR3 reads CASSSPGRTNYGYTF. CDR3 coding DNA: TGTGCCAGCAGCTCACCGGGGAGAACCAACTATGGCTACACCTTC.

This clonotype appeared a few times. This chain connects TRBV3-1 to TRBJ2-2, with 13 bases that match TRBD2. The junction had 8 bases not matched to a gene; V was cut back by 4 bases and J by 6 bases. Per germline, CDR1 LGHDT and CDR2 YNNKEL (reference sequence). CDR3 length: 17 amino acids. In nucleotides, the CDR3 is TGTGCCAGCAGCCCCTGGACTAGCGGGAGTTTCGCCGGGGAGCTGTTTTTT. It encodes CASSPWTSGSFAGELFF.

This chain connects TRBV6-4 to TRBJ2-1, with 7 bases lining up with TRBD2. The ends lost 3 bases at V and 9 bases at J; junction bases unmatched: 5. The CDR3 consists of 13 residues. CDR1 and CDR2 from the germline V gene are MRHNA and SNTAGT. This CDR3 reads CASSEEWGGEQFF. CDR3 nucleotide sequence: TGTGCCAGCAGTGAAGAATGGGGGGGTGAGCAGTTCTTC.

This clonotype was seen only a few times. V usage is TRBV5-1 and J usage is TRBJ2-5; D is unclear. Germline V gene data show CDR1 as SGHRS and CDR2 as YFSETQ. This CDR3 contains 15 residues. V was cut by 4 bases and J by 1 base, with 14 bases left in between. The CDR3 DNA reads as TGCGCCAGCAGCGGGTACAATACACTCCAAGAGACCCAGTACTTC. This translates into CASSGYNTLQETQYF.

This clonotype appeared many times. The CDR3 bases are TGTGCCAGCAGTCAATCCGGGACCATCTACGAGCAGTACTTC. This gives the protein CASSQSGTIYEQYF. This rearrangement joins TRBV9 to TRBJ2-7; either TRBD1 or TRBD2 may supply D (5 bases each). Trimming took 5 bases from V and 3 from J, leaving 15 bases between them. Germline values: CDR1 SGDLS, CDR2 YYNGEE. The CDR3 extends over 14 amino acids.

This clonotype was detected many times. The rearrangement joins TRBV7-2 to TRBJ2-2; D ambiguous. The CDR3 totals 14 residues. CDR1 is SGHTA, CDR2 FQGNSA, per germline. With 5 bases removed from V and 2 bases from J, the gap between germline ends came to 9 bases. In DNA form, the CDR3 reads TGTGCCAGCAGCAGGGCAGTTAACACCGGGGAGCTGTTTTTT. This gives the protein CASSRAVNTGELFF.

This clonotype was observed a handful of times. The J gene is TRBJ2-5, the V gene TRBV20-1; TRBD1 matches at 12 bases. This CDR3 has 16 residues. Germline V gene lookup returns CDR1 DFQATT and CDR2 SNEGSKA (reference sequence). The V and J ends lost 6 bases and 3 bases, in that order; junction bases with no gene match: 11. The CDR3 DNA reads TGCAGTGCCCCTAGGGACAGGGGGCTCTCCGAAGAGACCCAGTACTTC. It specifies CSAPRDRGLSEETQYF.

V is TRBV11-2 and J is TRBJ2-7; tentatively, D is TRBD1 (5 bases). Per the germline V gene, CDR1 is SGHAT and CDR2 is FQNNGV. V dropped 0 bases and J dropped 5 bases, with 11 bases sitting between them. The CDR3 runs 14 residues. The CDR3 region is CASSLDRTSDEQYF. CDR3 sequence (DNA): TGTGCCAGCAGCTTAGATAGGACAAGTGACGAGCAGTACTTC. Together with reference TRBV11-2 and TRBJ2-7, the CDR3 gives the full variable domain: EAGVAQSPRYKIIEKRQSVAFWCNPISGHATLYWYQQILGQGPKLLIQFQNNGVVDDSQLPKDRFSAERLKGVDSTLKIQPAKLEDSAVYLCASSLDRTSDEQYFGPGTRLTVT.

The rearrangement links TRBV9 to TRBJ1-2; 8 bases are a match to TRBD1. The CDR3 totals 17 residues. The J segment lost 0 bases and the V segment lost 1 base, leaving 8 bases of the junction unmatched. CDR1 is SGDLS and CDR2 is YYNGEE in the germline V gene. The CDR3 protein is CASSVSTGELTNYGYTF. CDR3 DNA sequence: TGTGCCAGCAGCGTATCGACAGGGGAACTTACTAACTATGGCTACACCTTC.

Many counts were recorded for this clonotype. The V and J genes are TRBV7-2 and TRBJ1-2; no definite D call. V shed 4 bases and J shed 8 bases, with 11 bases lying between them. The length of the CDR3 is 12 residues. Germline CDR1 and CDR2: SGHTA and FQGNSA. CDR3 loop: CASSSTIWGYTF. The CDR3 DNA sequence: TGTGCCAGCAGCTCGACCATTTGGGGCTACACCTTC.

This clonotype was recorded many times. This chain joins TRBV20-1 and TRBJ2-5, with D unresolved. V lost 3 bases and J lost 4, with 15 bases in between. The CDR3 is made up of 14 amino acids. Germline lookup yields CDR1 DFQATT and CDR2 SNEGSKA (reference sequence). The CDR3 bases are TGCAGTGCTAGTCCTAGTCGGATGAGAGAGACCCAGTACTTC. Its translation is CSASPSRMRETQYF.